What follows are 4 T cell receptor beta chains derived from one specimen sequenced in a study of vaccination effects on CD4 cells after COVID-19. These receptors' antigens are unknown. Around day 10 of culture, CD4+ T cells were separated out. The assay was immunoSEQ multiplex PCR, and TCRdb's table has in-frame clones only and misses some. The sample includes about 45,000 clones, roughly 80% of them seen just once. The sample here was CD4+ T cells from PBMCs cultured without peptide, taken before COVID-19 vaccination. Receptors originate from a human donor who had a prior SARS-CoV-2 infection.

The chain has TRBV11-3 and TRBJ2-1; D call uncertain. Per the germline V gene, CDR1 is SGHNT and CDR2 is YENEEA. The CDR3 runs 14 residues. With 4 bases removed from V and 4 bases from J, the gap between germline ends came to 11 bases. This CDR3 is CASSYTGQYNEQFF. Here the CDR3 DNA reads TGTGCCAGCAGCTACACTGGGCAGTACAATGAGCAGTTCTTC.

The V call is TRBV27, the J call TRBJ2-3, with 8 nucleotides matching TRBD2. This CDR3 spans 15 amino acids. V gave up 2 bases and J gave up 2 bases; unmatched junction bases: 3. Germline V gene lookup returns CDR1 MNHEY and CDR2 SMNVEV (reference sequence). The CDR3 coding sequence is TGTGCCAGCAGTTTAGACGGGGGGGCCACAGATACGCAGTATTTT. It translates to CASSLDGGATDTQYF.

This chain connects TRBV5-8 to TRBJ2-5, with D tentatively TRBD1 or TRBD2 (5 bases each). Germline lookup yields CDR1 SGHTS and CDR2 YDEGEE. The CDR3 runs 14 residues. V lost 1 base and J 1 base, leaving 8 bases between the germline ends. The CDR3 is CASSLPGTQETQYF. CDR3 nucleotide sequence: TGTGCCAGCAGCTTGCCAGGGACCCAAGAGACCCAGTACTTC.

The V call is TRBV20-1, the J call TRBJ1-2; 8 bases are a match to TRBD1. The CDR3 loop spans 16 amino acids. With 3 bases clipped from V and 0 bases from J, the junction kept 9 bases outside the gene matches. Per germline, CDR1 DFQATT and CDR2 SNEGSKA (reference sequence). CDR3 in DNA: TGCAGTGCTAGTGCCGACAGGGGTCTAGCTAACTATGGCTACACCTTC. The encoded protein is CSASADRGLANYGYTF.